This TCR beta chain was identified in a study of blood T cells in healthy people across ages. Notes on the study in general: Naive CD4+ cells and diversity were both higher in long-lived donors than in aged donors.

Using a J-beta primer mix together with a sample-barcoded 5' primer, a second PCR was run for about 6 to 11 cycles. From the 5' RACE reads, TCRdb called clonotypes with MiXCR, one entry per CDR3 protein. The table has over 700,000 distinct CDR3 sequences, more than 20% seen once. Donors were systemically healthy Caucasian individuals from Russia aged about 6 to 90 years. V was clipped by 5 bases and J by 3 bases, with 12 bases between them. Germline values: CDR1 SGHNT, CDR2 YENEEA. The CDR3 is 14 amino acids. A word on this clonotype: The target antigen is unknown.

This same sample was also taken into another study, of T cells of mothers and their children. That report adds: A few healthy Caucasian mothers served as donors, and their six children did as well. Extracted RNA, in its entirety, went into cDNA synthesis at about 1.6 ug per 15 ul.

V gene TRBV11-3 combines with J gene TRBJ2-3; D is possibly TRBD2 (5 bases). The receptor was isolated from a boy younger than 18 in good health. The sequencing sample was made of blood. The CDR3 loop reads CASSGGGRTDTQYF. The CDR3 bases are TGTGCCAGCAGCGGCGGAGGCCGGACAGATACGCAGTATTTT.